This T cell receptor beta chain was sequenced during a study of blood T cells in healthy people across ages. This CDR3 spans 13 amino acids. Germline CDR1 is SQVTM and CDR2 is ANQGSEA. V lost 8 bases and J lost 5; bases outside the gene matches: 11. Sample-barcoded 5' priming and a J-beta primer mix drove a second PCR of roughly 6 to 12 cycles. TCRdb recomputed calls from the 5' RACE reads with MiXCR, one row per CDR3 protein. The sample yields over 1,500,000 distinct CDR3 sequences, roughly 49% seen once. In each sample, at least 6 million PBMCs were isolated. Per individual sample, total RNA of at least 6 micrograms was extracted.

This sequence was found in a woman aged 40-49 years in good health. This chain uses TRBV29-1 with TRBJ2-5; 7 bases align to TRBD1. Material for sequencing was blood. The CDR3 DNA reads TGCAGCCTTCTAGGGGGCGCCGGGGAGACCCAGTACTTC. Translated: CSLLGGAGETQYF.